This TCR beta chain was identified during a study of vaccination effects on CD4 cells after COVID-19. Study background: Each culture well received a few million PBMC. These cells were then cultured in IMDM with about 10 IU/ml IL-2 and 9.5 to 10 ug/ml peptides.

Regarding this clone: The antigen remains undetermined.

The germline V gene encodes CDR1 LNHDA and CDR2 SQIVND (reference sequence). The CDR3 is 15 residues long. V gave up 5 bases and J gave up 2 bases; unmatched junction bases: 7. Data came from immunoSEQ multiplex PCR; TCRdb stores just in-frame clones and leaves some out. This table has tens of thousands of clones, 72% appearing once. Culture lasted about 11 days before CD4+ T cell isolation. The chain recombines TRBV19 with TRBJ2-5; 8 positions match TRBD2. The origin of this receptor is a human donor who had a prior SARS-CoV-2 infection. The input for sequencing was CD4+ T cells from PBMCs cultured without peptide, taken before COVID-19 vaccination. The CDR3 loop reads CASSPREGRQETQYF. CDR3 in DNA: TGTGCCAGTAGTCCCCGGGAGGGAAGGCAAGAGACCCAGTACTTC.